This T cell receptor (beta chain) was sequenced in a study of shared clonotypes between healthy human individuals. Study in general: Per-donor plates numbered three CD4 naive, three CD4 memory, two CD8 naive and one CD8 memory.

Germline-derived CDR1 and CDR2 are KGHSH and LQKENI. This CDR3 has 20 amino acids. The V gene end was trimmed by 1 base and the J gene end by 2 bases; junction bases not matched to a gene: 14. Sorted subsets were amplified in replicate PCRs using about 200 ng DNA, approximately 30,000 T cell genomes. TCRdb's copy holds only in-frame clones and misses some; the assay was immunoSEQ multiplex PCR. The top ten clones hold 10% of a sample with 300,000 or so clones, approximately 74% of them seen once. This clone has just a few counts. The sequence was obtained from a man aged 30 to 39 in good health. The sequenced sample consisted of memory CD4+ T cells sorted from blood. Stated subset: CD45RA-negative fraction. The J gene is TRBJ2-5, the V gene TRBV18, with TRBD2 matching over 12 bases. This CDR3 reads CASSPRSIPSGRGTQETQYF. CDR3 DNA sequence: TGTGCCAGCTCACCACGCTCTATCCCTAGCGGGAGGGGGACACAAGAGACCCAGTACTTC.